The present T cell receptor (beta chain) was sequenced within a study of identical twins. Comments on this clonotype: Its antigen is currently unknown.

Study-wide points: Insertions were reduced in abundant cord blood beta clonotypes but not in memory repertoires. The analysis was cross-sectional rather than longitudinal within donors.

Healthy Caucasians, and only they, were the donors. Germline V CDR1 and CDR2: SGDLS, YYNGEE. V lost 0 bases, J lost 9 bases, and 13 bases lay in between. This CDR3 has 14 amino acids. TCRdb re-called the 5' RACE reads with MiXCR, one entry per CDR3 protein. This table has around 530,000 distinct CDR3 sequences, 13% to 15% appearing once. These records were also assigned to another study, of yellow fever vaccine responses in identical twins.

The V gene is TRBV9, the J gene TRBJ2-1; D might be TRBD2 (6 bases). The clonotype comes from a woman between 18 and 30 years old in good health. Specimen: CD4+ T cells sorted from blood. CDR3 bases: TGTGCCAGCAGCGTAGAGAATGTGGGGGGTGAGCAGTTCTTC. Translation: CASSVENVGGEQFF.